The 13 T cell receptor beta chains given below trace back to one sample, sequenced in a study of T cell responses to AZD1222 COVID-19 vaccine. Repertoires were generated with immunoSEQ multiplex PCR, while TCRdb's copy carries only in-frame clones and drops some. The sample lists tens of thousands of clones; over 80% were seen once. This specimen consisted of peripheral blood, obtained on day 0 of AZD1222 vaccination. These receptors were taken from an adult in good health.

The chain employs TRBV2 and TRBJ2-1; D perhaps matches TRBD1 (6 bases). Trimming cost V 6 bases and J 2 bases, with 8 bases left between them. CDR3 size: 13 residues. The germline gives CDR1 SNHLY, CDR2 FYNNEI. This chain's CDR3 is CASRGQPYNEQFF. CDR3 coding DNA: TGTGCCAGCAGGGGACAACCCTACAATGAGCAGTTCTTC.

This sequence joins TRBV4-1 and TRBJ1-2, with 7 bases fitting TRBD1. Trimming removed 3 bases from V and 7 bases from J; junction bases left unmatched: 11. CDR3 length: 15 amino acids. The V gene's germline CDR1 is MGHRA and CDR2 YSYEKL. The CDR3 sequence: CASSHIDRDIFGYTF. As DNA, the CDR3 is TGCGCCAGCAGCCACATAGACAGGGACATTTTTGGCTACACCTTC.

This chain uses TRBV28 with TRBJ1-2, with D unresolved. The CDR3 is 12 amino acids. Between the trimmed V and J ends, which lost 6 bases and 8 bases, there was a span of 13 bases. CDR1 MDHEN and CDR2 SYDVKM come from the germline V gene. CDR3 nucleotide sequence: TGTGCCAGCAGACTCCAAACGGGAGGCTACACCTTC. Its translation is CASRLQTGGYTF.

J is TRBJ1-6 and V is TRBV28; the match to TRBD1 covers 7 bases. Germline loops: CDR1 MDHEN, CDR2 SYDVKM. The CDR3 is made up of 16 amino acids. The V and J ends lost 6 bases and 5 bases, in that order; junction bases with no gene match: 10. The CDR3 bases are TGTGCCAGCAGGCCTCTCACCGGGACAGATAATTCACCCCTCCACTTT. It is translated as CASRPLTGTDNSPLHF.

The rearrangement joins TRBV2 to TRBJ2-3; no firm D call. V dropped 0 bases and J dropped 10 bases, with 11 bases sitting between them. CDR3 length equals 13 residues. Germline values: CDR1 SNHLY, CDR2 FYNNEI. The CDR3 sequence is CASSEALRGSQYF. CDR3 bases: TGTGCCAGCAGTGAAGCGCTTCGTGGTTCGCAGTATTTT. Using reference TRBV2 and TRBJ2-3 for the parts outside the CDR3, the full variable domain is EPEVTQTPSHQVTQMGQEVILRCVPISNHLYFYWYRQILGQKVEFLVSFYNNEISEKSEIFDDQFSVERPDGSNFTLKIRSTKLEDSAMYFCASSEALRGSQYFGPGTRLTVL.

The rearrangement joins TRBV28 to TRBJ1-1; D gene ambiguous. Germline V gene data show CDR1 as MDHEN and CDR2 as SYDVKM. Trimming removed 3 bases at V and 6 bases at J, with 8 bases between. The CDR3 covers 12 residues. The CDR3 region is CASSFDKSEAFF. The CDR3 DNA reads as TGTGCCAGCAGTTTCGACAAGTCTGAAGCTTTCTTT.

This clone was counted only a few times. This chain joins TRBV13 and TRBJ1-1, with a weak D call TRBD1 (5 bases). In germline, CDR1 is PRHDT, CDR2 FYEKMQ (reference sequence). Between the trimmed V and J ends, which lost 5 bases and 0 bases, there was a span of 10 bases. The CDR3 contains 14 residues. In DNA form, the CDR3 reads TGTGCCAGCAGCCCTAGGGGATTGAACACTGAAGCTTTCTTT. The encoded protein is CASSPRGLNTEAFF.

V usage is TRBV4-1 and J usage is TRBJ2-1; D unresolved. V lost 1 base and J lost 0, with 7 bases in between. The germline gives CDR1 MGHRA, CDR2 YSYEKL. The CDR3 spans 15 residues. The DNA for the CDR3 is TGCGCCAGCAGCCAAGGGGTCATCTCCTACAATGAGCAGTTCTTC. This sequence encodes CASSQGVISYNEQFF.

The rearrangement uses TRBV30 and TRBJ2-7; D might be TRBD2 (7 bases). The V end was cut by 0 bases, the J end by 7 bases, with 13 bases between. Germline CDR1 GTSNPN, CDR2 SVGIG (reference sequence). This CDR3 has 13 residues. In DNA form, the CDR3 reads TGTGCCTGGAGTGTAGTAGGGAGGGGGGAGCAGTACTTC. Translation: CAWSVVGRGEQYF.

V usage is TRBV12-5 and J usage is TRBJ1-2; D is ambiguous. The CDR3 totals 20 residues. V dropped 0 bases and J dropped 0 bases, with 23 bases sitting between them. Looked up from germline, CDR1 is LGHNT and CDR2 is FRNRAP. CDR3 sequence (DNA): TGTGCTAGTGGTTTGGTCCAAAAAATGTCGTCCCGCGGCTCTAACTATGGCTACACCTTC. Encoded protein: CASGLVQKMSSRGSNYGYTF.

The chain links TRBV5-1 to TRBJ2-7; tentatively, D is TRBD2 (5 bases). The V end was cut by 3 bases, the J end by 4 bases, with 8 bases between. This CDR3 is 12 amino acids long. CDR1 and CDR2 (germline): SGHRS, YFSETQ. The CDR3, as DNA: TGCGCCAGCAGCTCGGACTTATACGAGCAGTACTTC. It specifies CASSSDLYEQYF.

The chain recombines TRBV7-2 with TRBJ1-1, with D tentatively TRBD1 (5 bases). V gave up 6 bases and J gave up 1 base, with 9 bases separating them. Germline V gives CDR1 SGHTA, CDR2 FQGNSA. This CDR3 has 13 residues. In DNA, the CDR3 is TGTGCCAGCAGACGAGGACAGAACACTGAAGCTTTCTTT. This codes for CASRRGQNTEAFF.

The CDR3 loop reads CASSLLGQGYQPQHF. CDR3 DNA sequence: TGTGCCAGCAGTTTACTGGGACAGGGCTATCAGCCCCAGCATTTT. The J gene is TRBJ1-5, the V gene TRBV28, with 9 nucleotides matching TRBD1. V dropped 2 bases and J dropped 5; count of bases not matched to a gene: 4. The CDR3 spans 15 residues. Per the germline V gene, CDR1 is MDHEN and CDR2 is SYDVKM.